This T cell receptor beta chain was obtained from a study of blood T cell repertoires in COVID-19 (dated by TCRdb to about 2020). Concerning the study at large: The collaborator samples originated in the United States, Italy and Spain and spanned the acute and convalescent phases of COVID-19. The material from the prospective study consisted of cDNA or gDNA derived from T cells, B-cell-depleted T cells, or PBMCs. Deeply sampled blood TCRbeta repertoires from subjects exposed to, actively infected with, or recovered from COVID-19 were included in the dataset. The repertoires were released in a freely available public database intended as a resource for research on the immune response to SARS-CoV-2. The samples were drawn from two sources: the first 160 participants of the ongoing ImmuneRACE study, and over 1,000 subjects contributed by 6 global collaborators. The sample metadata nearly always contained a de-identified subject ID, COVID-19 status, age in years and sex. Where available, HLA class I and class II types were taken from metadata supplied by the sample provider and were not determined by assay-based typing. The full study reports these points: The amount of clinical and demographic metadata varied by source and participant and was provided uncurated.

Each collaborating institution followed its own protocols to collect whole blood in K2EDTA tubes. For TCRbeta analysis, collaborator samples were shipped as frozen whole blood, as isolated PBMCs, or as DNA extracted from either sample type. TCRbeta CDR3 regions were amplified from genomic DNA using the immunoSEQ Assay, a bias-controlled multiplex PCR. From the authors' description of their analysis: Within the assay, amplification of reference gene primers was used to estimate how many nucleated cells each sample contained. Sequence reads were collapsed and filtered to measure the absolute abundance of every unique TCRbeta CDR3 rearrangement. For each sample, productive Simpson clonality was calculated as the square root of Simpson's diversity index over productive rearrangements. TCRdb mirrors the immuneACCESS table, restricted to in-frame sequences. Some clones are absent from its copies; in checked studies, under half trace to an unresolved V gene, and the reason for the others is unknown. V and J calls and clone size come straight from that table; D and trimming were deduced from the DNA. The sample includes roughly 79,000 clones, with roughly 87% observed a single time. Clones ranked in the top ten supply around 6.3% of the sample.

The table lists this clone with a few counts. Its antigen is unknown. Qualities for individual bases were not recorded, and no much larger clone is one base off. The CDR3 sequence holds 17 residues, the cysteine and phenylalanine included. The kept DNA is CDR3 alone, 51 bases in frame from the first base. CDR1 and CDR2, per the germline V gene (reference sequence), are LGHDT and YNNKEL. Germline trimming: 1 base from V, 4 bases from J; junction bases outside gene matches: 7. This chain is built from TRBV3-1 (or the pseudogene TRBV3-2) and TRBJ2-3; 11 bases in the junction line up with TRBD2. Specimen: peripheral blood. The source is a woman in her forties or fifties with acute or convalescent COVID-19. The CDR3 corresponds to CASSQGVLLAGADTQYF. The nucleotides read TGTGCCAGCAGCCAAGGGGTACTACTAGCGGGAGCAGATACGCAGTATTTT.